This T cell receptor (beta chain) appears in the sequencing data of a study of blood T cell repertoires in COVID-19. Study-level information: PBMCs, B-cell-depleted T cells, or T cells were the source of the cDNA or gDNA that made up the material.

Libraries were prepared by immunoSEQ multiplex PCR; TCRdb keeps only in-frame clonotypes and omits some of them. Of 90,000 to 110,000 clones listed, roughly 80% are singletons. CDR3 length: 15 residues. CDR1 is SEHNR, CDR2 FQNEAQ, per germline (reference sequence). The J segment lost 7 bases and the V segment lost 5 bases, leaving 10 bases of the junction unmatched. Sequencing was carried out using peripheral blood. The sequence derives from a woman in her 70s with acute or convalescent COVID-19. The chain couples TRBV7-9 to TRBJ2-1, with 8 bases aligning to TRBD2. Here the CDR3 DNA reads TGTGCCAGCAGCCCCCAGGCGGGGGGTCAAAATGAGCAGTTCTTC. Amino acid sequence: CASSPQAGGQNEQFF.